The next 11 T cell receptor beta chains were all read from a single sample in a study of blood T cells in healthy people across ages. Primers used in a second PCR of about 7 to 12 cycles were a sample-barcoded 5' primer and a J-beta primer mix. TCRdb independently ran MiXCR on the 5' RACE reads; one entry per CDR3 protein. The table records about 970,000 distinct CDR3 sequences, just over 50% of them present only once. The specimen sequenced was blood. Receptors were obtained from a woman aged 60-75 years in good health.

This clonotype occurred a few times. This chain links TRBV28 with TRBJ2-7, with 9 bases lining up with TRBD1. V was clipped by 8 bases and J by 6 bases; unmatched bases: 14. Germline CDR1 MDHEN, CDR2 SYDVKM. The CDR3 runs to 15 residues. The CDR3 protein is CASLFGTGTGSEQYF. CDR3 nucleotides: TGTGCCAGCCTCTTCGGGACAGGGACGGGATCCGAGCAGTACTTC.

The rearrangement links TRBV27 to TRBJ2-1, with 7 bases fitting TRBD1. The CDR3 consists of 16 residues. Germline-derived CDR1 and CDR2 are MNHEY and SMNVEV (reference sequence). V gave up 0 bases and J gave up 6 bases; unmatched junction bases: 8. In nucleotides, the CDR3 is TGTGCCAGCAGTTTATCCGGGACAGTCCCCGCCAATGAGCAGTTCTTC. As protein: CASSLSGTVPANEQFF.

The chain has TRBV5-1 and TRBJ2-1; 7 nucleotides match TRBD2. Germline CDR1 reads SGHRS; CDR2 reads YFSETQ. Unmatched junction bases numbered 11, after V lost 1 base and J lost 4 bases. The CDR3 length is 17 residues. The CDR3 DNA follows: TGCGCCAGCAGCTTGCGTCGGGAGGCCTTTCAATACAATGAGCAGTTCTTC. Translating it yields CASSLRREAFQYNEQFF.

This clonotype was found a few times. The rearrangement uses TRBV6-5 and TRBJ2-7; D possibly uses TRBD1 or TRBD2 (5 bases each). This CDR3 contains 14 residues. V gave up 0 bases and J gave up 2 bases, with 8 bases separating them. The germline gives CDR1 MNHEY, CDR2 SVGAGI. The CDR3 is CASSYSVGAYEQYF. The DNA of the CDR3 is TGTGCCAGCAGTTACTCGGTGGGGGCCTACGAGCAGTACTTC.

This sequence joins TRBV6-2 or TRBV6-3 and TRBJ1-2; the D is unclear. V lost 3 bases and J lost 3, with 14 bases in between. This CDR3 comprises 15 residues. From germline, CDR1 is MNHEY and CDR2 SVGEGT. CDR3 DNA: TGTGCCAGCAGTTATGGCCAGGAGCTTGACTATGGCTACACCTTC. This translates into CASSYGQELDYGYTF.

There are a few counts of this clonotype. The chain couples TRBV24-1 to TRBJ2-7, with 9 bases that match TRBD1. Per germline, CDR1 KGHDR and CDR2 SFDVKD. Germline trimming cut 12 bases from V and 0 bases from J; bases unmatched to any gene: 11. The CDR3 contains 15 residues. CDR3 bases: TGTGCCCTACAATGCCGGGACAGGGCCTCCTACGAGCAGTACTTC. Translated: CALQCRDRASYEQYF.

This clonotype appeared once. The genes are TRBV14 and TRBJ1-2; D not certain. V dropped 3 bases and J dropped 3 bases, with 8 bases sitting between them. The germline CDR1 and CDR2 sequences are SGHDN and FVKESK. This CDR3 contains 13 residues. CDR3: CASSHSPHYGYTF. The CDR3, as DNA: TGTGCCAGCAGCCATTCCCCCCACTATGGCTACACCTTC.

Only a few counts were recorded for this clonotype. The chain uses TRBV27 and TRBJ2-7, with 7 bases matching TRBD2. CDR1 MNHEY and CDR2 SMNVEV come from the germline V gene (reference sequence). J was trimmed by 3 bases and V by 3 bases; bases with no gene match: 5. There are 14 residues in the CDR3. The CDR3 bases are TGTGCCAGCAGTTTCAACGGGAGGAGCTACGAGCAGTACTTC. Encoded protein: CASSFNGRSYEQYF.

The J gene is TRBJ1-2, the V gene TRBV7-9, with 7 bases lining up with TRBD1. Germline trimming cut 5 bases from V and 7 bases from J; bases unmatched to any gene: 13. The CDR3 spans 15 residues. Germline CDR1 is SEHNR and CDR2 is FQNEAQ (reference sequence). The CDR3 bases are TGTGCCAGCAGCCAACTACATGACAGGGATTCTGGCTACACCTTC. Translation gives CASSQLHDRDSGYTF.

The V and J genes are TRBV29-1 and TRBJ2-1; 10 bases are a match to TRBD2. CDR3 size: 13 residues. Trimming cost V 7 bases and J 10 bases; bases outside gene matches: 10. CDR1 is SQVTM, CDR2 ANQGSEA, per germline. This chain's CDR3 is CSAASGRAGEQFF. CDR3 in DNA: TGCAGCGCCGCCAGCGGGAGGGCCGGGGAGCAGTTCTTC.

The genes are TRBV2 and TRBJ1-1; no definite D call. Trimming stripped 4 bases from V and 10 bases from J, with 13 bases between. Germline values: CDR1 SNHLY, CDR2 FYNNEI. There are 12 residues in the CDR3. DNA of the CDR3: TGTGCCAGCAGTGTCGGTGTGGGAGGAGCTTTCTTT. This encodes CASSVGVGGAFF.